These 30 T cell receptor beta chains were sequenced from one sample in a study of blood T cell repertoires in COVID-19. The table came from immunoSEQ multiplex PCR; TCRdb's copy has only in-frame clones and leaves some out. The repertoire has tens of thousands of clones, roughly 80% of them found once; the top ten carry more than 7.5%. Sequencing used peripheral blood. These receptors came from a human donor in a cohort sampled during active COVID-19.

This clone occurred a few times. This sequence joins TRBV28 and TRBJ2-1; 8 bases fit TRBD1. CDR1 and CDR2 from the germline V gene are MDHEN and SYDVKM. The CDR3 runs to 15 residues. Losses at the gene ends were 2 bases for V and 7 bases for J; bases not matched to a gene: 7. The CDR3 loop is CASSLGQGAENEQFF. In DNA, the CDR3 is TGTGCCAGCAGTTTAGGGCAGGGGGCCGAGAATGAGCAGTTCTTC.

The CDR3 here is CASSQDPGRVNEQFF. DNA of the CDR3: TGTGCCAGCAGCCAAGATCCCGGGAGGGTCAATGAGCAGTTCTTC. V gene TRBV3-1 (or the pseudogene TRBV3-2) combines with J gene TRBJ2-1, with 8 nucleotides matching TRBD2. V shed 0 bases, J shed 6 bases, and the junction held 4 bases outside the gene matches. The CDR3 has 15 amino acids. CDR1 and CDR2 (germline): LGHDT, YNNKEL (reference sequence).

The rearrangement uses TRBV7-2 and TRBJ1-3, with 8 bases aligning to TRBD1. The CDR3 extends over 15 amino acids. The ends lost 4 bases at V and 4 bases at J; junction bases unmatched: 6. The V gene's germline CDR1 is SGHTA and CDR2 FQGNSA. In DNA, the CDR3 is TGTGCCAGCAGCTCCGGACAGGGTCTGGGAAACACCATATATTTT. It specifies CASSSGQGLGNTIYF.

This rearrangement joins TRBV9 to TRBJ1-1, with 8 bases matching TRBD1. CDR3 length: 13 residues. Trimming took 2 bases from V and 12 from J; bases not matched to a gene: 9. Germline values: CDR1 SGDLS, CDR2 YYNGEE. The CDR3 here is CASSVNTGGESFF. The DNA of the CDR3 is TGTGCCAGCAGCGTTAACACAGGGGGGGAATCTTTCTTT.

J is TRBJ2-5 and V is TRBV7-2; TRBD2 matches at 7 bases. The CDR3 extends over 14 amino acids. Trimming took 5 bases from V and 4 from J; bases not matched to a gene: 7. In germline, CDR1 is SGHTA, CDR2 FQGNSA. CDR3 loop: CASSTRVAGETQYF. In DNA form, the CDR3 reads TGTGCCAGCAGCACCAGGGTAGCGGGAGAGACCCAGTACTTC.

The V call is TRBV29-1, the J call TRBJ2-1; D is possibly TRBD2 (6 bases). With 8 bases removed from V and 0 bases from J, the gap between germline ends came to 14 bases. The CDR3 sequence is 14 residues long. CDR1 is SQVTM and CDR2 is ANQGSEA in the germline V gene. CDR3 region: CSTSGGASYNEQFF. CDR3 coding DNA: TGCAGCACGTCTGGCGGGGCCTCCTACAATGAGCAGTTCTTC.

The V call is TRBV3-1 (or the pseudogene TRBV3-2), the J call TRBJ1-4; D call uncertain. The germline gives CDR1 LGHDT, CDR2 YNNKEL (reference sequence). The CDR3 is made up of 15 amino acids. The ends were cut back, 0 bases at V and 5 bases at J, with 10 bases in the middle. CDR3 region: CASSQDAVGNEKLFF. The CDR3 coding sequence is TGTGCCAGCAGCCAAGATGCGGTTGGAAATGAAAAACTGTTTTTT.

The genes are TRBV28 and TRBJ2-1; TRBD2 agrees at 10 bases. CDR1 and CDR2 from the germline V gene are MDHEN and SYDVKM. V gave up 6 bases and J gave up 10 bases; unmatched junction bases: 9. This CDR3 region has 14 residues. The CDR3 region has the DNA TGTGCCAGCAGGGCGTCACTAGCGGGGAGGGAGCAGTTCTTC. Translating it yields CASRASLAGREQFF.

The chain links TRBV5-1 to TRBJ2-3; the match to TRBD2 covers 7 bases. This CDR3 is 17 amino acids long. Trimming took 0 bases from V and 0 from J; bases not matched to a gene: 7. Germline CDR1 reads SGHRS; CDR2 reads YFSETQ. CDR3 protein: CASSLVGVGGSTDTQYF. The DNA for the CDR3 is TGCGCCAGCAGCTTGGTCGGTGTCGGGGGGAGCACAGATACGCAGTATTTT.

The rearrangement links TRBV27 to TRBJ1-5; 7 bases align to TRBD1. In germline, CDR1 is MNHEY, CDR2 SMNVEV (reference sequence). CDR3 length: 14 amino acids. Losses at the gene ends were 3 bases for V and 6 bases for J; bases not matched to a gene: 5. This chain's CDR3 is CASSFSRDSQPQHF. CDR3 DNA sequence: TGTGCCAGCAGTTTTTCGCGGGACAGTCAGCCCCAGCATTTT.

The CDR3 here is CASSQEADSYNEQFF. CDR3 bases: TGTGCCAGCAGCCAGGAAGCGGACTCCTACAATGAGCAGTTCTTC. The rearrangement joins TRBV3-1 (or the pseudogene TRBV3-2) to TRBJ2-1; maybe TRBD2 (5 bases). V shed 3 bases and J shed 0 bases, with 9 bases lying between them. Per germline, CDR1 LGHDT and CDR2 YNNKEL (reference sequence). The CDR3 is 15 amino acids.

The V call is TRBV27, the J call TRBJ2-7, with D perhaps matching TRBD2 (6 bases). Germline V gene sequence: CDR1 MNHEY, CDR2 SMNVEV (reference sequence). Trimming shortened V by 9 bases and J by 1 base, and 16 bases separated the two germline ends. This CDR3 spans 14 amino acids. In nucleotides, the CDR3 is TGTGCCAGTCAGCTCGCGGGGTCTTCCTACGAGCAGTACTTC. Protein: CASQLAGSSYEQYF.

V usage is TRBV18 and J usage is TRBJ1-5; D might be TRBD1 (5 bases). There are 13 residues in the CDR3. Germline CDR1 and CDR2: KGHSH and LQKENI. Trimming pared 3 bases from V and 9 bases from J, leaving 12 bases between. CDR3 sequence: CASSPGTGGPQHF. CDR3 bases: TGTGCCAGCTCACCGGGAACAGGCGGGCCCCAGCATTTT.

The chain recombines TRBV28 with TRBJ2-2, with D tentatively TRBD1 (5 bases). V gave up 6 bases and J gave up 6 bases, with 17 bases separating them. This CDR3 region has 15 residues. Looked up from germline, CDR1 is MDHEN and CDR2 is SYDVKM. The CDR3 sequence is CASRDRSGPPGELFF. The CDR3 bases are TGTGCCAGCAGAGACAGAAGTGGGCCCCCCGGGGAGCTGTTTTTT. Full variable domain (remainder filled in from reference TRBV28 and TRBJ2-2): DVKVTQSSRYLVKRTGEKVFLECVQDMDHENMFWYRQDPGLGLRLIYFSYDVKMKEKGDIPEGYSVSREKKERFSLILESASTNQTSMYLCASRDRSGPPGELFFGEGSRLTVL.

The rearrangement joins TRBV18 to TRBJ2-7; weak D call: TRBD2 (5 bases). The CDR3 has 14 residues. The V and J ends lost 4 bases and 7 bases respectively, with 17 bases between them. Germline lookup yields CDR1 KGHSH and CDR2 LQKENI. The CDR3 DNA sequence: TGTGCCAGCTCACTTGGACGACTACCTCTGGAGCAGTACTTC. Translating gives CASSLGRLPLEQYF.

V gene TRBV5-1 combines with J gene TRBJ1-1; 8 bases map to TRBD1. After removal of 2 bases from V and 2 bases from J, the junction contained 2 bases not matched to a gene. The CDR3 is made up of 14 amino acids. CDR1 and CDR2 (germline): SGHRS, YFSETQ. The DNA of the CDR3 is TGCGCCAGCAGCTTAACAGGGGGAAACACTGAAGCTTTCTTT. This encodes CASSLTGGNTEAFF.

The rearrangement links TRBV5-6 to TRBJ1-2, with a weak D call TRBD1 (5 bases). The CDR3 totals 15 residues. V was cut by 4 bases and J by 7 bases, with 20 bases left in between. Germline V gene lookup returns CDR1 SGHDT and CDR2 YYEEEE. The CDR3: CASSLDTGASGGYTF. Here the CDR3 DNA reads TGTGCCAGCAGCCTAGACACAGGAGCCTCTGGTGGCTACACCTTC.

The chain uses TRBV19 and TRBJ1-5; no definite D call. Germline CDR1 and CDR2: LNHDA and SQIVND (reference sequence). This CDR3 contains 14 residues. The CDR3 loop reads CVCSGCSSNQPQHF. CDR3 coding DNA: TGTGTTTGCTCTGGCTGCAGTAGCAATCAGCCCCAGCATTTT.

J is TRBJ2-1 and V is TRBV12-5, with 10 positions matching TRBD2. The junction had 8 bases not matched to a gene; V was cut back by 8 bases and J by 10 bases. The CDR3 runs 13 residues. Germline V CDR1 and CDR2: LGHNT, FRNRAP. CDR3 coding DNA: TGTGCTAGTCGCGGGACTAGCGTTGGGGAGCAGTTCTTC. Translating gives CASRGTSVGEQFF.

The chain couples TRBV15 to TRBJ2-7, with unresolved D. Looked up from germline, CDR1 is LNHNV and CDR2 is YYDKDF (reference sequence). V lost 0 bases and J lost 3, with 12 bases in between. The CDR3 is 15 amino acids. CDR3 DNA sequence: TGTGCCACCAGCAGAGACTTAATTCAGGTCTACGAGCAGTACTTC. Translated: CATSRDLIQVYEQYF.

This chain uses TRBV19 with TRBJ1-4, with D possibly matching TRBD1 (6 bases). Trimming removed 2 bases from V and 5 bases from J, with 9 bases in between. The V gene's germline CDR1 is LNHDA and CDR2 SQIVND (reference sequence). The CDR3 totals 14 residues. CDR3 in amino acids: CASSILGANEKLFF. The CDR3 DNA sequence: TGTGCCAGTAGTATACTGGGGGCAAATGAAAAACTGTTTTTT.

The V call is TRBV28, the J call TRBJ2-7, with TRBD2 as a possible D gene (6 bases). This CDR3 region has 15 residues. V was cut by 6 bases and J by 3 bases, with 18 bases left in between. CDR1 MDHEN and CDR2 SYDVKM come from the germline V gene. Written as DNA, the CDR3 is TGTGCCAGCAGCTTTGCGCGGAGGGCAGGCTACGAGCAGTACTTC. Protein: CASSFARRAGYEQYF.

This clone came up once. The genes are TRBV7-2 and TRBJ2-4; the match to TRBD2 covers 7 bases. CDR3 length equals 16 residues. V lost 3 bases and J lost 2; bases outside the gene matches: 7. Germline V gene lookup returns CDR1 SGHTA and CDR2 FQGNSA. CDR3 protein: CASSFRAGDSKNIQYF. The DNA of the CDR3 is TGTGCCAGCAGCTTTCGGGCGGGAGACTCCAAAAACATTCAGTACTTC.

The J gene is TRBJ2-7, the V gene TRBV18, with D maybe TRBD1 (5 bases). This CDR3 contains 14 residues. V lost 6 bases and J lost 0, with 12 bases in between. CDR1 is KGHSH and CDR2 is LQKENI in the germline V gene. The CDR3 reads CASSQGPSSYEQYF. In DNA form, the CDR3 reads TGTGCCAGCTCGCAGGGCCCGAGCTCCTACGAGCAGTACTTC.

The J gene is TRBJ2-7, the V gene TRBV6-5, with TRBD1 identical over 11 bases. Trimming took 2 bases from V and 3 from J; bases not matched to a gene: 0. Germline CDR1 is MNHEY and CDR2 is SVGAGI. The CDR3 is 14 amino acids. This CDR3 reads CASSYGTGGYEQYF. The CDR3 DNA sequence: TGTGCCAGCAGTTACGGGACAGGGGGCTACGAGCAGTACTTC.

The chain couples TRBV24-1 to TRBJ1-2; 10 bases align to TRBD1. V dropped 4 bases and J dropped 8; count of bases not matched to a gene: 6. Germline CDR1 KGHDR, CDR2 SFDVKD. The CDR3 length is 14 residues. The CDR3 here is CATSDTTGGRGYTF. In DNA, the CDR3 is TGTGCCACCAGTGACACGACAGGGGGCCGGGGCTACACCTTC.

CDR3 DNA: TGCGCCAGCAGCTTGTACGGGGAAGGGGCCAACGTCCTGACTTTC. Protein sequence: CASSLYGEGANVLTF. The genes are TRBV5-1 and TRBJ2-6; D may be TRBD2 (5 bases). V was trimmed by 1 base and J by 4 bases, leaving 9 bases between them. CDR1 SGHRS and CDR2 YFSETQ come from the germline V gene. The CDR3 spans 15 residues.

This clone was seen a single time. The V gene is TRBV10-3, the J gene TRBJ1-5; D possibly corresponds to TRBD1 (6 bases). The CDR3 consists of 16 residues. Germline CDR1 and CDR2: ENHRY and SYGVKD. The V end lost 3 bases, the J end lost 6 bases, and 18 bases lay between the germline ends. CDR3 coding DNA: TGTGCCATCAGTGACAGAGGTGGGGGCGGCGGTCAGCCCCAGCATTTT. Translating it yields CAISDRGGGGGQPQHF.

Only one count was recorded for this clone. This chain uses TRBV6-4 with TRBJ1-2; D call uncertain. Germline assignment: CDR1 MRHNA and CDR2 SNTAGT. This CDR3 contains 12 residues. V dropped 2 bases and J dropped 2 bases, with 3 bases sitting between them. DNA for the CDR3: TGTGCCAGCAGTGACCCGAACTATGGCTACACCTTC. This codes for CASSDPNYGYTF.

CDR3 sequence reads: CASSERRGQENEQFF. DNA for the CDR3: TGTGCCAGCAGTGAACGGAGGGGGCAGGAGAATGAGCAGTTCTTC. The rearrangement links TRBV2 to TRBJ2-1, with D tentatively TRBD1 (7 bases). The CDR3 length is 15 residues. Trimming took 2 bases from V and 7 from J, leaving 15 bases between them. Germline-derived CDR1 and CDR2 are SNHLY and FYNNEI.